This T cell receptor beta chain is drawn from a study of blood T cell repertoires in COVID-19. Study as a whole: Sites across the United States, Italy and Spain contributed samples from acute and convalescent COVID-19. T cells, B-cell-depleted T cells, or PBMCs provided the cDNA or gDNA that served as material.

Libraries were prepared by immunoSEQ multiplex PCR; TCRdb keeps only in-frame clonotypes and omits some of them. The sample lists 390,000 or so clones, about nine tenths occurring once. J was trimmed by 0 bases and V by 4 bases; bases with no gene match: 7. The CDR3 sequence is 16 residues long. Germline assignment: CDR1 SGDLS and CDR2 YYNGEE. This clonotype was obtained from a woman younger than 45 with active or convalescent COVID-19. Sample: peripheral blood. This chain links TRBV9 with TRBJ2-3; TRBD2 matches at 8 bases. CDR3 coding DNA: TGTGCCAGCAGCTTGATTAGCGGGGTTAGCACAGATACGCAGTATTTT. Translation gives CASSLISGVSTDTQYF.